A single sample is the source of the 15 T cell receptor beta chains below, sequenced in a study of cytomegalovirus exposure and HLA in healthy donors. With 60 Vbeta and 13 Jbeta primers, the PCR was carried out. Produced via immunoSEQ multiplex PCR; TCRdb's table is partial and in-frame only. The data show under 150,000 clones, roughly four fifths seen once. The sequencing input was PBMCs. Receptor source: a male donor in good health and CMV-seropositive.

The chain uses TRBV5-1 and TRBJ1-1; possible D gene TRBD1, 6 bases. The germline V gene has CDR1 SGHRS and CDR2 YFSETQ. The CDR3 spans 16 residues. Deletions cut 0 bases from V and 1 base from J, with 13 bases between. This CDR3 is CASSLGDTRGNTEAFF. CDR3 bases: TGCGCCAGCAGCTTGGGGGACACACGAGGGAACACTGAAGCTTTCTTT.

This chain joins TRBV11-2 and TRBJ1-1, with D unresolved. The CDR3 sequence is 15 residues long. Trimming stripped 5 bases from V and 9 bases from J, with 22 bases between. Germline V lookup: CDR1 SGHAT, CDR2 FQNNGV. The DNA of the CDR3 is TGTGCCAGCAGCATGTATTCGAGGGTCCCAATCCAAGCTTTCTTT. Its protein product is CASSMYSRVPIQAFF.

The rearrangement links TRBV27 to TRBJ2-1; 13 bases agree with TRBD2. This CDR3 has 15 amino acids. CDR1 MNHEY and CDR2 SMNVEV come from the germline V gene (reference sequence). V was clipped by 4 bases and J by 4 bases; unmatched bases: 1. The CDR3 nucleotides read TGTGCCAGCAGTTCGGGACTAGCGGGATACAATGAGCAGTTCTTC. Encoded protein: CASSSGLAGYNEQFF.

This clone was found once. This sequence joins TRBV7-2 and TRBJ2-1; 10 bases map to TRBD2. After removal of 5 bases from V and 0 bases from J, the junction contained 4 bases not matched to a gene. The CDR3 spans 16 residues. The germline V gene encodes CDR1 SGHTA and CDR2 FQGNSA. As DNA, the CDR3 is TGTGCCAGCAGCCCTTTAGCGGGAGGCTCCTACAATGAGCAGTTCTTC. It codes for CASSPLAGGSYNEQFF.

The chain has TRBV2 and TRBJ2-3; TRBD2 matches at 8 bases. CDR3 length: 14 amino acids. Germline CDR1 SNHLY, CDR2 FYNNEI. The CDR3 nucleotides are TGTGCGCTGCCGGGACTAGTCAACACAGATACGCAGTATTTT. Translating it yields CALPGLVNTDTQYF.

The gene calls are TRBV28 and TRBJ2-7; D gene ambiguous. V was shortened by 5 bases and J by 3 bases, with 14 bases between the two germline ends. CDR1 and CDR2 from the germline V gene are MDHEN and SYDVKM. There are 14 residues in the CDR3. CDR3 coding DNA: TGTGCCAGCAGTCGAAGTCCAGAAGTCTACGAGCAGTACTTC. Its translation: CASSRSPEVYEQYF.

This chain joins TRBV28 and TRBJ2-1; D is unclear. This CDR3 has 12 amino acids. Germline V lookup: CDR1 MDHEN, CDR2 SYDVKM. Trimming took off 2 bases at V and 12 bases at J, with 11 bases between the two ends. As DNA, the CDR3 is TGTGCCAGCAGTTTAGCAACCACCGGGCAGTTCTTC. Protein product: CASSLATTGQFF.

The chain is built from TRBV19 and TRBJ1-1, with TRBD1 as a possible D gene (5 bases). CDR3 length equals 11 residues. CDR1 LNHDA and CDR2 SQIVND come from the germline V gene (reference sequence). Trimming stripped 9 bases from V and 8 bases from J, with 13 bases between. CDR3: CASPTRGEAFF. As DNA, the CDR3 is TGTGCCAGCCCCACCCGGGGGGAAGCTTTCTTT.

The V gene is TRBV5-1, the J gene TRBJ2-7; the D gene is possibly TRBD2 (6 bases). The V gene lost 0 bases and the J gene lost 3 bases, with 16 bases spanning the gap. Germline CDR1 is SGHRS and CDR2 is YFSETQ. This CDR3 is built from 16 residues. The CDR3: CASSLDGGKTVYEQYF. The CDR3 region has the DNA TGCGCCAGCAGCTTGGATGGGGGGAAGACTGTCTACGAGCAGTACTTC. Full variable domain (outside the CDR3, taken from reference TRBV5-1 and TRBJ2-7): KAGVTQTPRYLIKTRGQQVTLSCSPISGHRSVSWYQQTPGQGLQFLFEYFSETQRNKGNFPGRFSGRQFSNSRSEMNVSTLELGDSALYLCASSLDGGKTVYEQYFGPGTRLTVT.

The V gene is TRBV5-6, the J gene TRBJ2-1; tentatively, D is TRBD2 (5 bases). Trimming left V 1 base short and J 1 base short, with 9 bases between. This CDR3 region has 15 residues. CDR1 and CDR2 from the germline V gene are SGHDT and YYEEEE. The CDR3 sequence: CASSLLALSYNEQFF. CDR3 sequence (DNA): TGTGCCAGCAGCTTGCTAGCCCTATCCTACAATGAGCAGTTCTTC.

Only a few counts were recorded for this clone. The CDR3 DNA is TGCAGCGTTGGGTGGGGGGTGGAGGAGACCCAGTACTTC. Amino acid sequence: CSVGWGVEETQYF. The chain uses TRBV29-1 and TRBJ2-5; D is perhaps TRBD2 (6 bases). This CDR3 is built from 13 residues. V was pared by 4 bases and J by 5 bases, with 14 bases between. Germline V gene data show CDR1 as SQVTM and CDR2 as ANQGSEA.

The chain recombines TRBV5-1 with TRBJ1-3, with D perhaps matching TRBD1 (6 bases). Trimming left V 5 bases short and J 0 bases short, with 9 bases between. The CDR3 is made up of 14 amino acids. Germline V gives CDR1 SGHRS, CDR2 YFSETQ. This CDR3 reads CASSADSSGNTIYF. CDR3 DNA sequence: TGCGCCAGCAGTGCGGACAGCTCTGGAAACACCATATATTTT. The entire variable domain, with the rest obtained from reference TRBV5-1 and TRBJ1-3, is as follows: KAGVTQTPRYLIKTRGQQVTLSCSPISGHRSVSWYQQTPGQGLQFLFEYFSETQRNKGNFPGRFSGRQFSNSRSEMNVSTLELGDSALYLCASSADSSGNTIYFGEGSWLTVV.

The chain joins TRBV9 to TRBJ2-5; D unresolved. The V gene's germline CDR1 is SGDLS and CDR2 YYNGEE. The CDR3 length is 16 residues. Trimming pared 4 bases from V and 5 bases from J, leaving 21 bases between. CDR3: CASSPSVAGARETQYF. CDR3 DNA sequence: TGTGCCAGCAGCCCCTCAGTGGCCGGAGCGAGGGAGACCCAGTACTTC.

Only a few counts were recorded for this clone. This chain links TRBV6-4 with TRBJ1-6; D gene unclear. The V gene's germline CDR1 is MRHNA and CDR2 SNTAGT. The CDR3 contains 13 residues. The germline V and J ends were trimmed by 2 bases and 9 bases, with 8 bases remaining between them. The CDR3 here is CASSDLAGSPLHF. Here the CDR3 DNA reads TGTGCCAGCAGTGACCTGGCGGGTTCACCCCTCCACTTT.

J is TRBJ2-3 and V is TRBV14; 9 positions agree with TRBD1. From germline, CDR1 is SGHDN and CDR2 FVKESK. V lost 0 bases to trimming and J lost 3 bases; unmatched junction nucleotides: 13. The CDR3 consists of 19 residues. The CDR3 spells CASSQDNLRTGVGTDTQYF. The CDR3 DNA reads TGTGCCAGCAGCCAAGATAACTTGCGGACAGGGGTTGGGACAGATACGCAGTATTTT.